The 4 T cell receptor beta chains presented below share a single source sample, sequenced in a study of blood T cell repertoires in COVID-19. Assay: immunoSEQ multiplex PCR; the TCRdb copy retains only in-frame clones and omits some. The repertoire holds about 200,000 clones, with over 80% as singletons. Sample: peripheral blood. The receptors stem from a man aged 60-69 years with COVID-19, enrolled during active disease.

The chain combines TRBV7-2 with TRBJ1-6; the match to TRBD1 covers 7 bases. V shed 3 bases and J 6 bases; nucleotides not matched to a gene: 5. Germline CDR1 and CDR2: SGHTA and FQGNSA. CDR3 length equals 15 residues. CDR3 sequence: CASSFPTGINSPLHF. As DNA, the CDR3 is TGTGCCAGCAGCTTCCCGACAGGGATTAATTCACCCCTCCACTTT.

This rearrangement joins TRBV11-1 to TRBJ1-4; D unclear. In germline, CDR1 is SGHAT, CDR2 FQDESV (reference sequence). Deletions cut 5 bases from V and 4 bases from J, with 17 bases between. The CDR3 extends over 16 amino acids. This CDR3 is CASSQDQEASNEKLFF. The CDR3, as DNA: TGTGCCAGCAGCCAGGACCAGGAGGCCAGTAATGAAAAACTGTTTTTT. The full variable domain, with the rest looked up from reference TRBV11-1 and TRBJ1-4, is EAEVAQSPRYKITEKSQAVAFWCDPISGHATLYWYRQILGQGPELLVQFQDESVVDDSQLPKDRFSAERLKGVDSTLKIQPAELGDSAMYLCASSQDQEASNEKLFFGSGTQLSVL.

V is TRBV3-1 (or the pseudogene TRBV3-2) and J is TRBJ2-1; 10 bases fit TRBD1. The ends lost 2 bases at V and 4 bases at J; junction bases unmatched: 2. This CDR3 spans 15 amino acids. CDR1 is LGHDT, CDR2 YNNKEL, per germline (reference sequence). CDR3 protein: CASSQPGQGYNEQFF. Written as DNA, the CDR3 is TGTGCCAGCAGCCAACCGGGACAGGGGTACAATGAGCAGTTCTTC.

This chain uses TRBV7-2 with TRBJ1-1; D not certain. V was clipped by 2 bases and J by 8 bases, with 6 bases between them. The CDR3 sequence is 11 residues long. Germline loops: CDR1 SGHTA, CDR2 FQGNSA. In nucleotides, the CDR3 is TGTGCCAGCAGCTTATCGGAGGAAGCTTTCTTT. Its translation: CASSLSEEAFF. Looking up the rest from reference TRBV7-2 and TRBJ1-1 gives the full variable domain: GAGVSQSPSNKVTEKGKDVELRCDPISGHTALYWYRQSLGQGLEFLIYFQGNSAPDKSGLPSDRFSAERTGGSVSTLTIQRTQQEDSAVYLCASSLSEEAFFGQGTRLTVV.